The TCR beta chain under discussion was sequenced for a study of T cells in Graves' hyperthyroidism and ophthalmopathy (dated 2019 in TCRdb). Describing the broader study: Peripheral blood was sampled at the time of initial diagnosis, prior to any treatment. The study also compared thyroid tissue and blood T-cell repertoires from several Graves' hyperthyroidism patients. A discovery cohort of approximately 100 patients, roughly 40 with Graves' ophthalmopathy and approximately 55 with stable Graves' hyperthyroidism, was used to find distinguishing TCR V-J signatures. After sampling, hyperthyroidism patients received methimazole starting at 30 mg daily, and ophthalmopathy patients received high-dose intravenous methylprednisolone. TCR Vbeta CDR3 sequencing of some 140 peripheral blood samples (around 45 ophthalmopathy, roughly 74 hyperthyroidism and approximately 17 progressor patients) is reported in the paper. For training and testing, the approximately 92 patients in the discovery cohort were randomly divided in a 7:3 ratio. Prospective prediction of ophthalmopathy was tested in an independent validation cohort of some 19 hyperthyroidism patients and some 17 patients who later progressed to ophthalmopathy. Beyond this particular receptor, the publication reports: A 13 V-J signature model separated ophthalmopathy from stable hyperthyroidism, with roughly 88% sensitivity and around 84% specificity in cross-validation and 80%/75% in testing. Most expanded thyroid clonotypes (frequency above 0.001) were also detected in blood, a finding suggesting that blood repertoires may reflect thyroid immune responses. In validation, the model predicted progression to ophthalmopathy a median of roughly 6.5 months before onset, with approximately 70% sensitivity and about 75% specificity. No statistical method was used to fix the sample size in advance, and group allocation was not hidden from the investigators.

CDR1 is given as SEHNR and CDR2 as FQNEAQ, both from the germline V gene (reference sequence). V loses 5 bases at its end and J loses 4 bases; junction bases beyond the gene matches: 5. From the cysteine up to the phenylalanine, the CDR3 has a length of 15 residues. Left in the record is the CDR3 DNA by itself, 45 bases read in frame from the first base. This clonotype was seen only a few times. The antigen it binds to is not known. The sample holds no much larger clone one base away, and base qualities are not on file. The TCR beta CDR3 regions were amplified from RNA transcripts. For the first round of RT-PCR on the TCR CDR3, the HTBI primer set was used together with the Qiagen OneStep RT-PCR kit. Libraries were constructed in a second round of multiplex PCR, after which size selection and purification were performed. Libraries were sequenced paired-end with 100 bp reads on an Illumina HiSeq2000. The original methods were these. SOAPnuke was used to process the raw data, removing reads that contained adapters or uncalled bases, had a mean Phred below 15, or lacked an exact match to the constant primer or identifier. COPE v1.2.5 was used to merge high-quality paired reads, and clonotypes were defined as unique nucleotide sequences. MiTCR v1.1 was used to align clonotypes to the IMGT TRBV, TRBD and TRBJ reference segments. The analysis was restricted to V-J combinations with a frequency above 0.0001, which together covered roughly 99% of the repertoires. A TCS score was defined as the ratio between F50 (clonal expansion) and ExV (chaos), using BLOSUM62-based TCRdist between CDR3 peptides within each V-J. Welch's t-statistics and random forest reduced 500 to 550 V-J features to roughly 13, which were used in a naive Bayes classifier (R e1071). TCRdb trimmed public reads at Q25 via fastp, called clones via MiXCR and kept in-frame beta chains. Each record represents a unique CDR3 protein, reported with the most common genes and DNA among its rows. The V and J calls and clone size come from TCRdb's table, not from the authors' own analysis. The sample yields hundreds of thousands of distinct CDR3 sequences; about 14% were counted once. The top ten clones comprise under 15% of the sample.

In the ophthalmopathy patients, disease was moderately to severely active, with a Clinical Activity Score of 3 or more, a NOSPECS grade of 4 or more, and a duration of less than 3 months. Patients with uncontrolled infections, other autoimmune diseases, pregnancy or lactation were excluded. Diagnoses were based on clinical symptoms, serum thyroxine and TRAb, thyroid ultrasound and orbital computed tomography. PBMCs were isolated from about 9.2 ml of fresh peripheral blood by Ficoll-Paque density gradient centrifugation. Total RNA was extracted using Trizol reagent, and RNA quality was assessed on an Agilent 2100 Bioanalyzer.

Sequenced material: blood. The chain joins TRBV7-9 to TRBJ1-4; 9 nucleotides in the junction match TRBD1. This receptor was taken from a woman aged 45-59 years with Graves' ophthalmopathy. This receptor has the CDR3 CASSHRTGDNEKLFF. The sequenced DNA: TGTGCCAGCAGCCACCGGACAGGGGATAATGAAAAACTGTTTTTT.